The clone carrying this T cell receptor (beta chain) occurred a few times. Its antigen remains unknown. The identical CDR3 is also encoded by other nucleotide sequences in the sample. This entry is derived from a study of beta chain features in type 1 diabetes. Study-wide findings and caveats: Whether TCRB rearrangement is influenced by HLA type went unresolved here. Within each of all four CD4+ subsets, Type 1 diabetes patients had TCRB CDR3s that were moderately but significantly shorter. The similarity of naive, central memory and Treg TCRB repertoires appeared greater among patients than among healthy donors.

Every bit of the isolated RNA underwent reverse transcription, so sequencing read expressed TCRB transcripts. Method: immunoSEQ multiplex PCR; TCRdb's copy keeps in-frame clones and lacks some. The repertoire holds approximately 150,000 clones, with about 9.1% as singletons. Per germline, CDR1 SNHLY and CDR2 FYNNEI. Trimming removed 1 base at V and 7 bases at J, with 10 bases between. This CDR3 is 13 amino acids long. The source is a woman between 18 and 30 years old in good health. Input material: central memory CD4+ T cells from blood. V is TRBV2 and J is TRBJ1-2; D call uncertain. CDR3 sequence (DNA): TGTGCCAGCAGTGAAGGGCAGGAACGTGGCTACACCTTC. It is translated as CASSEGQERGYTF.